This record concerns one T cell receptor beta chain sequence. As originally analysed: Reference gene primer amplification gave estimated nucleated cell counts. Libraries were prepared by immunoSEQ multiplex PCR; TCRdb keeps only in-frame clonotypes and omits some of them. V and J calls and clone size come straight from that table; D and trimming were deduced from the DNA. The table includes under 85,000 clones, about 76% detected once. This specimen comes from a study of blood T cell repertoires in COVID-19. The wider study: COVID-19 samples from acute and convalescent phases originated in the United States, Italy and Spain. Sample material is recorded as cDNA or gDNA derived from T cells, B-cell-depleted T cells, or PBMCs.

CDR1 and CDR2 from the germline V gene are SGHNT and YYREEE (reference sequence). Trimming took off 0 bases at V and 7 bases at J, with 14 bases between the two ends. This CDR3 spans 16 amino acids. The receptor comes from a woman of 80 years or more with active or convalescent COVID-19. Sequenced sample: peripheral blood. The chain combines TRBV5-4 with TRBJ1-6, with D possibly matching TRBD1 (5 bases). In nucleotides, the CDR3 is TGTGCCAGCAGCTTGGGGGGACTTTTAACGAATTCACCCCTCCACTTT. Residues: CASSLGGLLTNSPLHF. Together with reference TRBV5-4 and TRBJ1-6, the CDR3 gives the full variable domain: ETGVTQSPTHLIKTRGQQVTLRCSSQSGHNTVSWYQQALGQGPQFIFQYYREEENGRGNFPPRFSGLQFPNYSSELNVNALELDDSALYLCASSLGGLLTNSPLHFGNGTRLTVT.